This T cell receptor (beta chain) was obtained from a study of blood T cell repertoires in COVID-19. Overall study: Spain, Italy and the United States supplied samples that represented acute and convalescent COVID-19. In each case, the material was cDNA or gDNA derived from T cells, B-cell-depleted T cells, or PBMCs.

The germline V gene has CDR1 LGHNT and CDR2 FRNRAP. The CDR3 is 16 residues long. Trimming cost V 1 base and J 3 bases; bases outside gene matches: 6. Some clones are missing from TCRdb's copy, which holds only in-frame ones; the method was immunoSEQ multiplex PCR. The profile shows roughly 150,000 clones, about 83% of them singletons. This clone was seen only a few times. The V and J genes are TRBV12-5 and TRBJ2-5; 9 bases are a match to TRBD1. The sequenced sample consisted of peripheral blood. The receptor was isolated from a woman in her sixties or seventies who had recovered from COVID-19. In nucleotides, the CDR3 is TGTGCTAGTGGTTTGGGGACAGGGGCCCCTGAAGAGACCCAGTACTTC. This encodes CASGLGTGAPEETQYF.